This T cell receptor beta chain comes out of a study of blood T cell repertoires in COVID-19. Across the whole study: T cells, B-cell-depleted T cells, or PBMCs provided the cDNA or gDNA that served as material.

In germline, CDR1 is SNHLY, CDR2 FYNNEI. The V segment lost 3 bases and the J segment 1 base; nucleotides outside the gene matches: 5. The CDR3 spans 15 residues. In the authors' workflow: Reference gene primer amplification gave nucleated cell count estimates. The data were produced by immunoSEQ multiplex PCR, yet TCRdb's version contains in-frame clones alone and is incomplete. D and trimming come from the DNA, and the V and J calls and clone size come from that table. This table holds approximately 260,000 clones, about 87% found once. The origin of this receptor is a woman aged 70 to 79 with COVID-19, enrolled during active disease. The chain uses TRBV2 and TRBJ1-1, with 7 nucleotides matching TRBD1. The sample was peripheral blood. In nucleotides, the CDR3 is TGTGCCAGCAGTGAGTACAGGGGATCGAACACTGAAGCTTTCTTT. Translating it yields CASSEYRGSNTEAFF. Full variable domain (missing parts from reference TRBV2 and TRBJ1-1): EPEVTQTPSHQVTQMGQEVILRCVPISNHLYFYWYRQILGQKVEFLVSFYNNEISEKSEIFDDQFSVERPDGSNFTLKIRSTKLEDSAMYFCASSEYRGSNTEAFFGQGTRLTVV.